What follows is one T cell receptor (beta chain) and its context. The antigen remains undetermined. The data derive from a study of radiation and T cells in renal cell carcinoma. Study-wide points: In nephrectomy-only tumors, top 100 clonotypes averaged around 40%, versus 54% irradiated. Compared with controls, irradiated tumors had more, larger dominant CDR3 motifs. Tumor samples were small regions of around 1 g.

Profiled with immunoSEQ multiplex PCR; TCRdb holds only in-frame clones, not every one. The sample has more than 15,000 clones; roughly 54% are singletons. The treatment here: treatment-naive control, cytoreductive nephrectomy. Source: tumor tissue, taken from a patient whose treatment was nephrectomy without radiotherapy. The clonotype was recovered from a man aged 50-60 years with renal cell carcinoma.

CDR3 bases: TGTGCCAGCAGTTACTCCTTCAAAACTCCCTACGAGCAGTACTTC. Protein: CASSYSFKTPYEQYF. The gene calls are TRBV6-5 and TRBJ2-7, with D uncertain. This CDR3 is 15 amino acids long. CDR1 MNHEY and CDR2 SVGAGI come from the germline V gene. V was clipped by 0 bases and J by 2 bases, with 11 bases between them.